Below, one T cell receptor (beta chain) is given with its context. Its specificity is unknown. The junction differs from germline at one of its ends, possibly a read error. These data come from a study of CD8 T cells in ankylosing spondylitis. CDR3 length: 16 residues. Germline V gene lookup returns CDR1 SSHAT and CDR2 FNYEAQ (reference sequence). By quantitative 5'-RACE with molecular barcodes, the TCR beta libraries were made. TCRdb analysed the 5' RACE reads with MiXCR anew, one entry per CDR3 protein. The repertoire holds fewer than 250,000 distinct CDR3 sequences, with roughly 25% as singletons. Study-wide findings and caveats: A TCR beta motif of fewer than 10 highly homologous variants seemed to mark ankylosing spondylitis blood. Within matched ankylosing spondylitis synovial fluid, disease-linked clones were reportedly significantly enriched. Reactive arthritis synovial fluid and blood were previously reported to contain some motif variants.

The gene calls are TRBV7-7 and TRBJ2-5, with D possibly being TRBD1 (5 bases). The material sequenced was blood, either unsorted or a sorted T cell fraction (not recorded which). This receptor was identified in a male donor with ankylosing spondylitis or in good health (not recorded which). The chain's CDR3 is CASSPTPPTARETQYF. CDR3 DNA: TGTGCTAGCAGCCCAACTCCGCCGACAGCTCGGGAGACCCAGTACTTC.